This note documents a single TCR beta chain sequence. The antigen is undetermined. This sample was taken from a study of cytomegalovirus exposure and HLA in healthy donors. CDR1 and CDR2 from the germline V gene are SNHLY and FYNNEI. The length of the CDR3 is 13 residues. V was trimmed by 1 base and J by 8 bases, leaving 11 bases between them. The PCR was carried out with 60 Vbeta primers and 13 Jbeta primers. In the authors' methods: Later reanalysis found around 80 million unique TCR beta chains, around 10 million of them shared. The method was immunoSEQ multiplex PCR; TCRdb's version includes in-frame clones alone and lacks a portion of them. That table furnishes V, J and clone size, whereas the DNA furnished D and trimming. The table has 80,000 to 95,000 clones, approximately 71% seen once. The study, taken as a whole, reports: The likely origin of a cluster of highly shared sequence variants was a sequencing artifact. Per a later analysis, HLA-associated TCR beta chains showed more clonal expansion than other, equally common TCR beta chains. HLA allele associations emerged for some 16,000 TCR beta sequences in a later analysis, at 0.05 false discovery rate.

The sequence was collected from a young woman in good health and CMV-seropositive. Sequenced sample: PBMCs. This chain joins TRBV2 and TRBJ1-2; D gene unclear. The chain's CDR3 is CASSEVESRGYTF. Here the CDR3 DNA reads TGTGCCAGCAGTGAAGTTGAGAGCCGGGGCTACACCTTC.